A single sample is the source of the 16 T cell receptor beta chains below, sequenced in a study of T-cell memory formation after mild COVID-19. TCRdb re-called the 5' RACE reads with MiXCR, one entry per CDR3 protein. The sample contains roughly 170,000 distinct CDR3 sequences, 18% of which appear only once. Sequencing was performed on PBMCs or a T cell subset sorted from them (not recorded which). Every receptor here comes from a man between 18 and 29 years old who had mild COVID-19 (a few samples of this study predate the infection). Cell type and time point are not known.

This clonotype was recorded many times. This sequence joins TRBV5-1 and TRBJ1-4, with D hard to call. CDR1 and CDR2 from the germline V gene are SGHRS and YFSETQ. The CDR3 totals 13 residues. The V and J ends lost 5 bases and 0 bases respectively, with 5 bases between them. CDR3 residues: CASRITTNEKLFF. CDR3 DNA sequence: TGCGCCAGCAGGATCACAACTAATGAAAAACTGTTTTTT. The complete variable domain, with remaining parts taken from reference TRBV5-1 and TRBJ1-4, reads KAGVTQTPRYLIKTRGQQVTLSCSPISGHRSVSWYQQTPGQGLQFLFEYFSETQRNKGNFPGRFSGRQFSNSRSEMNVSTLELGDSALYLCASRITTNEKLFFGSGTQLSVL.

V gene TRBV4-1 combines with J gene TRBJ2-7; D might be TRBD1 or TRBD2, each matching 6 bases. Trimming removed 1 base at V and 6 bases at J, with 16 bases between. This CDR3 is 15 amino acids long. Per germline, CDR1 MGHRA and CDR2 YSYEKL. The CDR3 coding sequence is TGCGCCAGCAGCCAAGGTCTTTTACAGGGAGGCGAGCAGTACGTC. Translating gives CASSQGLLQGGEQYV.

The CDR3 is CASSQGSGGHDEQFF. The CDR3 DNA reads TGTGCCAGCAGCCAAGGGTCGGGGGGGCACGATGAGCAGTTCTTC. The chain has TRBV4-2 and TRBJ2-1; 8 nucleotides line up with TRBD2. The V segment lost 1 base and the J segment 8 bases; nucleotides outside the gene matches: 7. The CDR3 contains 15 residues. The germline gives CDR1 LGHNA, CDR2 YNFKEQ.

This clonotype was seen more than once but under ten times. The chain has TRBV7-9 and TRBJ2-7; D is unresolved. CDR1 and CDR2 (germline): SEHNR, FQNEAQ (reference sequence). The CDR3 runs 12 residues. V lost 5 bases to trimming and J lost 9 bases, with 14 bases between them. CDR3 amino acids: CASSPPTVMQYV. CDR3 bases: TGTGCCAGCAGCCCACCTACGGTGATGCAGTACGTC.

The V gene is TRBV7-6, the J gene TRBJ2-5, with a tentative D call TRBD1 (5 bases). V dropped 1 base and J dropped 4 bases, with 7 bases sitting between them. CDR1 SGHVS and CDR2 FNYEAQ come from the germline V gene. The CDR3 length is 13 residues. CDR3 loop: CASSLVRVETQYF. The CDR3 coding sequence is TGTGCCAGCAGCTTAGTCAGGGTAGAGACCCAGTACTTC.

The rearrangement joins TRBV10-3 to TRBJ1-2, with a weak D call TRBD1 (6 bases). The V gene lost 7 bases and the J gene lost 5 bases, with 14 bases spanning the gap. Per germline, CDR1 ENHRY and CDR2 SYGVKD. The CDR3 runs 13 residues. Written as DNA, the CDR3 is TGTGCCATCATCGCAGGGGTAGGGTATGGCTACACCTTC. Its translation is CAIIAGVGYGYTF.

This chain joins TRBV29-1 and TRBJ1-1; no reliable D call. Per germline, CDR1 SQVTM and CDR2 ANQGSEA. CDR3 length: 12 amino acids. Trimming took off 5 bases at V and 1 base at J, with 8 bases between the two ends. CDR3 nucleotide sequence: TGCAGCGTTTCTGGCAGGAACACTGAAGCTTTCTTT. This encodes CSVSGRNTEAFF. Full variable domain (remainder filled in from reference TRBV29-1 and TRBJ1-1): SAVISQKPSRDICQRGTSLTIQCQVDSQVTMMFWYRQQPGQSLTLIATANQGSEATYESGFVIDKFPISRPNLTFSTLTVSNMSPEDSSIYLCSVSGRNTEAFFGQGTRLTVV.

A few counts support this clonotype. The rearrangement uses TRBV5-1 and TRBJ2-5, with 8 bases fitting TRBD1. In germline, CDR1 is SGHRS, CDR2 YFSETQ. V shed 4 bases, J shed 2 bases, and the junction held 10 bases outside the gene matches. This CDR3 has 16 amino acids. CDR3 loop: CASSPRDRWSQETQYF. The CDR3 coding sequence is TGCGCCAGCAGCCCAAGGGACAGGTGGAGTCAAGAGACCCAGTACTTC.

V usage is TRBV20-1 and J usage is TRBJ1-5; TRBD1 matches at 8 bases. From germline, CDR1 is DFQATT and CDR2 SNEGSKA (reference sequence). V lost 0 bases and J lost 11; bases outside the gene matches: 6. The CDR3 totals 13 residues. The CDR3 spells CSARDDRGQAQHF. CDR3 nucleotides: TGCAGTGCTAGAGATGACAGGGGTCAAGCCCAGCATTTT.

This clonotype was seen more than once but under ten times. Written as DNA, the CDR3 is TGTGCCAGCTCATATAGGGACGGGGATCAGCCCCAGCATTTT. Translation gives CASSYRDGDQPQHF. This chain links TRBV18 with TRBJ1-5, with a possible D match to TRBD1 (5 bases). CDR3 size: 14 residues. Germline CDR1 and CDR2: KGHSH and LQKENI. Trimming took off 5 bases at V and 5 bases at J, with 13 bases between the two ends.

This chain connects TRBV3-1 to TRBJ1-1; no reliable D call. Germline CDR1 and CDR2: LGHDT and YNNKEL (reference sequence). Trimming took off 2 bases at V and 3 bases at J, with 10 bases between the two ends. The CDR3 is made up of 14 amino acids. The CDR3 loop reads CASSQSEWDTEAFF. The CDR3 coding sequence is TGTGCCAGCAGCCAAAGCGAATGGGACACTGAAGCTTTCTTT.

This chain connects TRBV11-1 to TRBJ2-7, with a possible D match to TRBD2 (6 bases). The CDR3 runs to 15 residues. V was cut by 2 bases and J by 3 bases, with 14 bases left in between. Per the germline V gene, CDR1 is SGHAT and CDR2 is FQDESV (reference sequence). The CDR3 sequence is CASSLSGGKGYEQYF. CDR3 bases: TGTGCCAGCAGCTTATCTGGCGGGAAGGGCTACGAGCAGTACTTC.

In its sample, this clonotype was seen a few times. V and J are TRBV21-1 and TRBJ1-6. TRBV21-1 is designated a pseudogene. The CDR3 sequence is 17 residues long. The CDR3 region is CASSNREMTTYNSPLHF. Written as DNA, the CDR3 is TGTGCCAGCAGCAATAGGGAGATGACGACCTATAATTCACCCCTCCACTTT.

The chain recombines TRBV5-1 with TRBJ2-5; D is undetermined. The CDR3 sequence is 14 residues long. V dropped 0 bases and J dropped 2 bases, with 8 bases sitting between them. Germline-derived CDR1 and CDR2 are SGHRS and YFSETQ. The CDR3 protein is CASSLVPYQETQYF. The CDR3 nucleotides read TGCGCCAGCAGCTTGGTTCCGTATCAAGAGACCCAGTACTTC.

This clonotype was seen at least ten times. The V call is TRBV5-1, the J call TRBJ2-3; 8 nucleotides agree with TRBD1. Per germline, CDR1 SGHRS and CDR2 YFSETQ. This CDR3 has 18 amino acids. V gave up 3 bases and J gave up 0 bases; unmatched junction bases: 12. The CDR3 DNA sequence: TGCGCCAGCAGCTACGGACAGGGAACTCCTGCTAGCACAGATACGCAGTATTTT. Its translation is CASSYGQGTPASTDTQYF. Full variable domain (missing parts from reference TRBV5-1 and TRBJ2-3): KAGVTQTPRYLIKTRGQQVTLSCSPISGHRSVSWYQQTPGQGLQFLFEYFSETQRNKGNFPGRFSGRQFSNSRSEMNVSTLELGDSALYLCASSYGQGTPASTDTQYFGPGTRLTVL.

The rearrangement links TRBV21-1 to TRBJ1-1; the table assigns TRBD1, which was not confirmed against the DNA. TRBV21-1 is a pseudogene segment. CDR3 length: 17 residues. The CDR3 DNA sequence: TGTGCCAGCAGCAAGCTACAGGGGAATGTCTGGAACACTGAAGCTTTCTTT. It encodes CASSKLQGNVWNTEAFF.